This T cell receptor (beta chain) comes out of a study of vaccination and CD4 T cells after COVID-19. About the research overall: The study enrolled six male and four female convalescents, two of whom were Hispanic. Diagnosis preceded the drawing of post-COVID samples by a median approximately 110 days (range 35 to 161).

The treatment was: roughly ten-day PBMC culture with coronavirus spike peptide pools or control peptides (ViraFEST assay). These CD4+ T cells came from an unexposed donor, sampled before the COVID-19 pandemic (2011-2018). Once peptide pools had expanded antigen-specific T cells, ViraFEST sequenced TCRs. Sequencing of DNA taken from cultured CD4+ T cells relied on the Oncomine TCR Beta short-read assay. TCRdb called the PCR reads again in MiXCR, with one record for every CDR3 protein. The sample includes roughly 4,900 distinct CDR3 sequences, around three fifths seen only once; the top ten take about 40%. This clonotype was detected only a few times. Antigen unknown. This sequence originates from a human donor in good health. Input material: CD4+ T cells from blood, cultured in vitro.

The CDR3 sequence is CASSTRDRGTF. The CDR3 nucleotides are TGTGCCAGCAGTACGAGGGACAGGGGAACCTTC. This chain connects TRBV6-2 or TRBV6-3 to TRBJ1-2; 10 bases are a match to TRBD1. With 5 bases clipped from V and 14 bases from J, the junction kept 5 bases outside the gene matches. There are 11 residues in the CDR3. Germline-derived CDR1 and CDR2 are MNHEY and SVGEGT.